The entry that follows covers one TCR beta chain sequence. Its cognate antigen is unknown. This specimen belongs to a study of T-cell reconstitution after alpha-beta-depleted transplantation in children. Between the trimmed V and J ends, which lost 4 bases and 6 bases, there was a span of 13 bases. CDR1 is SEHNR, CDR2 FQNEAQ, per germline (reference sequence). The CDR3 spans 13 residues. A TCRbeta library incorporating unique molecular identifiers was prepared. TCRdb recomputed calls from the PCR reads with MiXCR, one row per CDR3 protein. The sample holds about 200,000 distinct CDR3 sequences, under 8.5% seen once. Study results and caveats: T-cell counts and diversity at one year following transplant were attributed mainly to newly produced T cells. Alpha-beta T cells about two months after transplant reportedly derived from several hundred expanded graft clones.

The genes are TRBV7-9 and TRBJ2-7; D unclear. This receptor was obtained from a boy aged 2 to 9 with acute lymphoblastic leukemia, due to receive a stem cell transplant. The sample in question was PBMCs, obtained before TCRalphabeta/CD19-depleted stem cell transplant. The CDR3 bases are TGTGCCAGCAGCTCCATAACGGGCCCCGAGCAGTACTTC. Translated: CASSSITGPEQYF.